The 28 T cell receptor beta chains reported below all come from one sample, sequenced in a study of blood T cell repertoires in COVID-19. Assay used: immunoSEQ multiplex PCR; TCRdb lists only in-frame clones, some missing. The repertoire holds some 190,000 clones, with more than 75% as singletons. The sequenced sample consisted of peripheral blood. The receptors were sampled from a person aged 70 to 80 with COVID-19, enrolled during active disease.

The V gene is TRBV19, the J gene TRBJ1-2; D call uncertain. This CDR3 is 17 amino acids long. The germline CDR1 and CDR2 sequences are LNHDA and SQIVND (reference sequence). Deletions cut 3 bases from V and 2 bases from J, with 19 bases between. CDR3 coding DNA: TGTGCCAGTAGTATTAGTCTGGGAGCAGCAGACAACTATGGCTACACCTTC. Translated: CASSISLGAADNYGYTF.

This clone has more than one count but fewer than ten. The chain joins TRBV19 to TRBJ1-3; D is possibly TRBD1 (5 bases). Trimming removed 5 bases from V and 0 bases from J, with 17 bases in between. CDR3 length equals 17 residues. The germline CDR1 and CDR2 sequences are LNHDA and SQIVND (reference sequence). The CDR3 sequence is CASSLLSGHLSGNTIYF. CDR3 nucleotide sequence: TGTGCCAGTAGTCTGCTGTCCGGACATCTCTCTGGAAACACCATATATTTT.

The chain links TRBV25-1 to TRBJ1-2; D is perhaps TRBD1 (5 bases). V lost 0 bases, J lost 6 bases, and 11 bases lay in between. The CDR3 loop spans 14 amino acids. Looked up from germline, CDR1 is MGHDK and CDR2 is SYGVNS. CDR3 in amino acids: CASSEYGRANGYTF. The CDR3 DNA is TGTGCCAGCAGTGAATACGGCAGGGCAAATGGCTACACCTTC.

This clone is a singleton in its sample. The rearrangement links TRBV9 to TRBJ2-3; weak D call: TRBD1 (5 bases). The CDR3 spans 15 residues. V lost 2 bases, J lost 0 bases, and 10 bases lay in between. From germline, CDR1 is SGDLS and CDR2 YYNGEE. CDR3 amino acids: CASSVGALSTDTQYF. The CDR3 DNA sequence: TGTGCCAGCAGCGTTGGGGCCTTAAGCACAGATACGCAGTATTTT.

The chain joins TRBV27 to TRBJ2-1, with 8 bases matching TRBD1. The ends lost 3 bases at V and 8 bases at J; junction bases unmatched: 9. Germline V gene lookup returns CDR1 MNHEY and CDR2 SMNVEV (reference sequence). The CDR3 loop spans 15 amino acids. The CDR3 is CASSLFQGAMDEQFF. The CDR3 nucleotides are TGTGCCAGCAGTTTGTTTCAGGGGGCAATGGATGAGCAGTTCTTC.

There are a few counts of this clone. V usage is TRBV2 and J usage is TRBJ1-5; a weak D match, TRBD1 (5 bases). The CDR3 totals 12 residues. CDR1 and CDR2 from the germline V gene are SNHLY and FYNNEI. The V gene lost 8 bases and the J gene lost 4 bases, with 9 bases spanning the gap. The CDR3 sequence is CASRQPNQPQHF. CDR3 nucleotide sequence: TGTGCCAGCCGACAGCCAAATCAGCCCCAGCATTTT.

The V call is TRBV7-8, the J call TRBJ2-5; TRBD1 might be the D (6 bases). Deletions cut 2 bases from V and 5 bases from J, with 30 bases between. There are 20 residues in the CDR3. CDR1 and CDR2 from the germline V gene are SGHVS and FQNEAQ. Here the CDR3 DNA reads TGTGCCAGCAGCTTACGAGTTCGTCAATCGGTGCAGGGGCCTTTGGAGACCCAGTACTTC. This translates into CASSLRVRQSVQGPLETQYF.

The J gene is TRBJ2-7, the V gene TRBV7-2; unclear D gene. The CDR3 consists of 13 residues. Looked up from germline, CDR1 is SGHTA and CDR2 is FQGNSA. Deletions cut 4 bases from V and 6 bases from J, with 13 bases between. CDR3 amino acids: CASSWRSSGEQYF. The CDR3 DNA reads TGTGCCAGCAGCTGGCGGAGCTCGGGCGAGCAGTACTTC.

V is TRBV27 and J is TRBJ2-7; no firm D call. The CDR3 totals 14 residues. Trimming took 5 bases from V and 0 from J, leaving 11 bases between them. Looked up from germline, CDR1 is MNHEY and CDR2 is SMNVEV (reference sequence). The CDR3 DNA reads as TGTGCCAGCAGTCTCAGTGTCAGCTCCTACGAGCAGTACTTC. It translates to CASSLSVSSYEQYF.

The chain couples TRBV6-5 to TRBJ2-7; 7 positions agree with TRBD1. The CDR3 has 15 amino acids. CDR1 is MNHEY and CDR2 is SVGAGI in the germline V gene. V lost 0 bases to trimming and J lost 7 bases; unmatched junction nucleotides: 9. The DNA of the CDR3 is TGTGCCAGCAGTTACTCGGGACAGTACCTGGGGGAGCAGTACTTC. It yields the protein CASSYSGQYLGEQYF.

The chain has TRBV11-3 and TRBJ2-5; the D gene is possibly TRBD1 (5 bases). V lost 1 base to trimming and J lost 0 bases, with 6 bases between them. This CDR3 has 14 amino acids. Germline V gene lookup returns CDR1 SGHNT and CDR2 YENEEA. DNA for the CDR3: TGTGCCAGCAGCTTAGGACAGAACCAAGAGACCCAGTACTTC. It translates to CASSLGQNQETQYF.

The chain employs TRBV11-3 and TRBJ2-1, with D hard to call. This CDR3 is built from 13 residues. Germline V gene lookup returns CDR1 SGHNT and CDR2 YENEEA. V was clipped by 5 bases and J by 4 bases, with 9 bases between them. The CDR3 loop reads CASSRGSYNEQFF. The CDR3 coding sequence is TGTGCCAGCAGCCGCGGATCGTACAATGAGCAGTTCTTC.

The V call is TRBV10-3, the J call TRBJ2-3; 10 bases are shared with TRBD2. Germline CDR1 ENHRY, CDR2 SYGVKD. Trimming took 4 bases from V and 1 from J; bases not matched to a gene: 11. This CDR3 spans 18 amino acids. CDR3 amino acids: CAISGPVASGGGTDTQYF. For the CDR3, the DNA is TGTGCCATCAGTGGACCCGTCGCGAGCGGGGGGGGCACAGATACGCAGTATTTT.

As to this clone: Other DNA sequences of this sample code for an identical CDR3. This chain joins TRBV28 and TRBJ1-5; 8 bases align to TRBD1. J gave up 5 bases and V 2 bases, and 2 bases lay outside the gene matches. The germline V gene has CDR1 MDHEN and CDR2 SYDVKM. CDR3 length equals 14 residues. The CDR3 sequence is CASSLPGGHQPQHF. CDR3 coding DNA: TGTGCCAGCAGTTTACCAGGGGGCCATCAGCCCCAGCATTTT.

This clone was detected only once. V usage is TRBV15 and J usage is TRBJ1-4; D is ambiguous. The germline V and J ends were trimmed by 3 bases and 5 bases, with 13 bases remaining between them. The CDR3 runs to 15 residues. Germline CDR1 and CDR2: LNHNV and YYDKDF (reference sequence). The CDR3: CATSRKLVGNEKLFF. CDR3 nucleotides: TGTGCCACCAGCAGGAAACTAGTGGGGAATGAAAAACTGTTTTTT.

This clone was observed once. The chain has TRBV28 and TRBJ2-4, with D possibly matching TRBD2 (7 bases). The CDR3 totals 19 residues. CDR1 and CDR2 from the germline V gene are MDHEN and SYDVKM. Trimming cost V 3 bases and J 0 bases, with 21 bases left between them. CDR3 coding DNA: TGTGCCAGCAGTTTCAGGGATTCGGGGGGCGGGCTAGCCAAAAACATTCAGTACTTC. Its translation: CASSFRDSGGGLAKNIQYF.

The rearrangement joins TRBV24-1 to TRBJ2-3; 10 positions agree with TRBD1. J was trimmed by 4 bases and V by 4 bases; bases with no gene match: 4. CDR1 and CDR2 from the germline V gene are KGHDR and SFDVKD. This CDR3 region has 15 residues. The CDR3 region is CATSDGGQGADTQYF. The CDR3, as DNA: TGTGCCACCAGTGACGGAGGACAGGGGGCAGATACGCAGTATTTT.

This clone was seen only a few times. The J gene is TRBJ2-7, the V gene TRBV13; 12 nucleotides match TRBD2. V shed 6 bases and J 2 bases; nucleotides not matched to a gene: 5. Germline assignment: CDR1 PRHDT and CDR2 FYEKMQ (reference sequence). The length of the CDR3 is 15 residues. Written as DNA, the CDR3 is TGTGCCAGCAGTGGGACTAGCGGGCCTCCCTACGAGCAGTACTTC. It specifies CASSGTSGPPYEQYF.

This rearrangement joins TRBV5-1 to TRBJ2-7, with 9 bases lining up with TRBD1. From germline, CDR1 is SGHRS and CDR2 YFSETQ. V dropped 5 bases and J dropped 6; count of bases not matched to a gene: 12. This CDR3 is built from 15 residues. The CDR3 DNA reads as TGCGCCAGCAGTTATCGTGGGACAGGGATCGCCGAGCAGTACTTC. Translating gives CASSYRGTGIAEQYF.

The chain's CDR3 is CASGLAGDGQFF. The CDR3 DNA reads as TGTGCCAGTGGACTAGCGGGAGACGGGCAGTTCTTC. The chain employs TRBV19 and TRBJ2-1; 13 bases fit TRBD2. V was clipped by 8 bases and J by 12 bases; unmatched bases: 4. Germline V gives CDR1 LNHDA, CDR2 SQIVND (reference sequence). The CDR3 contains 12 residues.

In this sample, this clone turned up a few times. The chain is built from TRBV5-1 and TRBJ1-2; D may be TRBD1 (6 bases). CDR1 is SGHRS, CDR2 YFSETQ, per germline. V lost 0 bases and J 8 bases, leaving 11 bases between the germline ends. The CDR3 totals 13 residues. The CDR3 protein is CASSLEAGDGYTF. CDR3 sequence (DNA): TGCGCCAGCAGCTTGGAAGCAGGGGACGGCTACACCTTC.

V and J are TRBV10-1 and TRBJ2-7, with 10 positions matching TRBD1. The ends lost 8 bases at V and 0 bases at J; junction bases unmatched: 13. The CDR3 is 17 amino acids. Germline CDR1 is WNHNN and CDR2 is SYGVQD (reference sequence). CDR3 residues: CASGPGQGIGGSYEQYF. The CDR3 DNA sequence: TGCGCCAGCGGTCCGGGACAGGGGATAGGAGGCTCCTACGAGCAGTACTTC.

The CDR3 DNA reads as TGTGCCTGGAGGACGGACAGGGGAGCAGATACGCAGTATTTT. Encoded protein: CAWRTDRGADTQYF. The chain couples TRBV30 to TRBJ2-3; TRBD1 aligns across 9 bases. With V trimmed by 3 bases and J by 4 bases, 5 bases remained unmatched. This CDR3 contains 14 residues. Germline V gives CDR1 GTSNPN, CDR2 SVGIG (reference sequence).

The V gene is TRBV7-8, the J gene TRBJ2-1; 14 bases line up with TRBD2. The CDR3 runs 14 residues. Germline CDR1 SGHVS, CDR2 FQNEAQ. Germline trimming cut 5 bases from V and 9 bases from J; bases unmatched to any gene: 3. DNA for the CDR3: TGTGCCAGCAGCGTGGGACTAGCGGGAGTTGAGCAGTTCTTC. Residues: CASSVGLAGVEQFF.

This chain uses TRBV7-2 with TRBJ1-2; the D is unclear. The CDR3 loop spans 14 amino acids. Trimming took off 2 bases at V and 1 base at J, with 8 bases between the two ends. The germline CDR1 and CDR2 sequences are SGHTA and FQGNSA. The CDR3 sequence: CASSLRHINYGYTF. For the CDR3, the DNA is TGTGCCAGCAGCTTAAGACACATTAACTATGGCTACACCTTC.

This chain links TRBV19 with TRBJ2-2, with 7 bases aligning to TRBD1. Germline CDR1 is LNHDA and CDR2 is SQIVND (reference sequence). The CDR3 covers 14 residues. Germline trimming cut 6 bases from V and 6 bases from J; bases unmatched to any gene: 7. The chain's CDR3 is CASRPTGTAGELFF. CDR3 nucleotides: TGTGCCAGTAGACCGACAGGGACGGCCGGGGAGCTGTTTTTT.

V is TRBV27 and J is TRBJ2-5; the D is unclear. The CDR3 covers 14 residues. Germline V CDR1 and CDR2: MNHEY, SMNVEV (reference sequence). V was clipped by 5 bases and J by 2 bases, with 12 bases between them. CDR3 protein: CASSPAGIQETQYF. In nucleotides, the CDR3 is TGTGCCAGCAGTCCTGCAGGCATACAAGAGACCCAGTACTTC.

The V and J genes are TRBV15 and TRBJ1-5; D call uncertain. Germline V gene lookup returns CDR1 LNHNV and CDR2 YYDKDF (reference sequence). The CDR3 loop spans 15 amino acids. Trimming took 0 bases from V and 0 from J, leaving 6 bases between them. The CDR3 sequence is CATSRDLASNQPQHF. CDR3 nucleotide sequence: TGTGCCACCAGCAGAGATCTGGCTAGCAATCAGCCCCAGCATTTT.